This record looks at one T cell receptor beta chain sequence and its context. Its recognized antigen is unknown. Nothing much larger sits one base from this clone, and base qualities are not available. The data were obtained in a study of cytomegalovirus exposure and HLA in healthy donors (dated by TCRdb to about 2017). With respect to the entire study: According to an earlier analysis of several hundred of the donors, about 179 million T cells yielded 117 million unique TCR beta sequences and approximately 300 Gb of sequence data. An early release covering roughly 580 HLA-typed donors comprised 250 to 350 gigabases of sequencing data and roughly 85 million unique TCR sequences. The genetic ancestry cluster associated with self-reported Caucasian donors included around 76% of the roughly 400 genotyped donors. The study was designed to test whether signatures of past pathogen exposure could be identified by cataloging public T cell receptors. The study used immunosequencing to profile the T cell repertoires of several hundred subjects and linked those repertoires to cytomegalovirus serostatus. Besides the first cohort of roughly 660 subjects, a separate validation cohort made up of around 120 different subjects was used. The study combined high-throughput TCR immunosequencing, statistical association of individual TCRs with disease status, and machine learning to predict cytomegalovirus infection status. In a later analysis, previously published TCR beta repertoires from 600 to 850 donors were re-analyzed and high-resolution HLA genotyping was added so that TCR occurrence patterns could be studied. The later analysis used no new phenotypic data to find candidate immune exposures, relying instead on TCR beta sequences and their occurrence across donors. To decide whether each TCR beta V gene segment behaved as functional or pseudogenic, an earlier analysis of approximately 600 of the donors relied on high-throughput TCR beta sequencing. Alongside the repertoire data, information on donor age, sex, ethnicity and CMV serostatus was compiled. A later genetic analysis used genome-wide SNP genotypes for about 55% of the 666 donors, treating that subset as a discovery cohort. Every discovery cohort repertoire had been produced on one sequencing platform. Both class I and class II loci were covered by HLA typing, at four-digit resolution. The number of donors typed differed by locus, with about 629-630 for A, B, C, DRB1 and DQB1, around 520 for DQA1, about 610 for DPA1, and over 400 for DPB1. Several DR-DQ haplotypes were treated as single units for association and clustering because of strong linkage in the cohort. Across under 500 genotyped donors of the cohort, an average of approximately 220,000 unique TCR beta nucleotide sequences per donor were sequenced, and around 19% of those sequences were non-productive.

Libraries came from the immunoSEQ multiplex PCR assay. For the multiplex PCR, a mixture combining 60 forward primers for TCR Vbeta segments and 13 reverse primers for TCR Jbeta segments was used. A multiplex PCR assay on genomic DNA amplified the CDR3 region of rearranged TCR beta genes. On the Illumina HiSeq System, the amplified TCR beta libraries were sequenced as 87-base-pair reads. The authors' pipeline ran thus. Across the roughly 600 repertoires, a later analysis counted about 81 million unique TCR beta chains, about 10 million of which were shared by at least two donors. Raw reads were error-corrected and collapsed into unique sequences with a nearest-neighbor algorithm that merged closely related sequences to remove PCR and sequencing errors. CDR3 sequences were aligned to IMGT reference sequences to assign V, D and J gene segments. For a sequence to be retained, a match of at least six nucleotides to both a V gene segment and a J gene segment was required. A rearrangement counted as productive if the CDR3 had no stop codons and remained in frame with V and J, and every other rearrangement counted as non-productive. CDR3 was defined according to IMGT convention as the region running from the second conserved V-encoded cysteine to the conserved J-encoded phenylalanine. Sequences without an unambiguous match to a single V gene segment were excluded from the earlier analysis of almost 600 of the donors. An earlier analysis of 500 to 600 of the donors classified V segments as functional when productive rearrangements were above 56.7% and as segregating when the standard deviation between donors was above 5%. A statistical classification framework was built for diagnosing cytomegalovirus status from the catalog of TCR beta chain sequences. In a later analysis, V and J genes were assigned by comparing TCR nucleotide sequences against IMGT/GENE-DB human TR gene sequences. The TCRdist pipeline was used in a later analysis to assign CDR3 sequences and most-parsimonious VDJ recombination scenarios. A later analysis defined each TCR beta chain by its CDR3 amino acid sequence plus V-gene family, and excluded reads lacking a unique V-gene family. In a later analysis, fewer than 600 highly shared, low-generation-probability nucleotide sequences were removed to address suspected cross-contamination and a sequencing artifact. A later analysis calculated a clonal expansion index for each public chain from normalized within-repertoire ranks of inferred template counts. Generation probabilities in a later analysis came from a VDJ recombination model fitted to out-of-frame rearrangements, and those results were checked against IGoR. In a later analysis, hypergeometric tests were used to score TCR-TCR, TCR-HLA and TCR-CMV co-occurrence, with a repertoire-size bias correction applied to TCR pairs. False discovery rates were estimated in a later analysis by permuting HLA or CMV assignments 20 times. A later analysis grouped co-occurring TCRs with DBSCAN, adding TCRdist sequence similarity when clustering within HLA-allele-positive subsets. Repertoires with fewer than 30,000 or more than 120,000 public chains were left out of co-occurrence clustering, as were a few repertoires with anomalous nucleotide sharing. The source is immuneACCESS, and TCRdb retained only in-frame sequences with V and J called. Part of the clones is not carried over; for the studies checked, unresolved V genes explain less than half of this, and the remainder is unexplained. Clone size and the V and J calls come from that table; the DNA yielded D and trimming. The sample has around 300,000 clones on record, 84% of them singletons. Approximately 2% of the sample comes from the top ten.

The cohort consisted of hundreds of healthy bone marrow donors. All cohort members were sampled while nominally healthy, although unrecorded immune exposures were likely present. The donor was CMV seropositive and was included in the group of 300 or so seropositive cohort members. A peripheral blood sample was collected from each donor, and TCR beta sequencing was performed on peripheral blood mononuclear cells. The Qiagen DNeasy Blood Extraction Kit was used to extract genomic DNA from the blood cell samples. What the authors observed across the whole study: V-gene and J-gene trimming of TCR beta chains was associated with a missense DCLRE1C variant in a later genetic analysis, and the association was replicated in an independent cohort. Assigning TCR associations to individual alleles was difficult when HLA alleles, especially DR and DQ, strongly co-occurred. A further reported finding was that TCR beta sequences accurately predicted the HLA-A and HLA-B alleles for most subjects in the first cohort. In vitro tests confirmed that three of the cytomegalovirus-associated TCR beta chains recognize cytomegalovirus antigens. The only immune exposure information available for the cohort was CMV serostatus. According to a later analysis, TCR association rates differed among HLA loci, with DRB1 alleles showing the most associated TCRs and HLA-C alleles showing the fewest. In an earlier analysis of around 600 of the donors, most TCR beta V segments appeared in productive rearrangements about 87% or about 30% of the time, broadly matching IMGT annotations. In this cohort, only TCR beta chains were sequenced, and detectable features were limited by the absence of alpha or paired-chain data. Because counts were too low, approximately 18 rarely observed V segments, including chromosome 9 orphons, were excluded from the earlier analysis of 587 of the donors. Sequencing depth was assumed to be roughly uniform across donors in the presence/absence analyses, though that assumption may not hold. According to a later genetic analysis, donors in an Asian-associated ancestry cluster had fewer N-insertions in productive TCRs than the approximately 700-donor mean. Because HLA typing was missing for some donors at each locus, association tests included only the typed subset. While some public TCRs were present in many individuals, most TCR sequences turned up only very rarely across donors. The study gave a list of over 150 TCR beta chains associated with cytomegalovirus. Most CMV-associated TCR beta chains appeared to be HLA-restricted in a later analysis, and the HLA associations seemed to be driven largely by CMV exposure. The classifier was reported to diagnose cytomegalovirus status with high specificity and sensitivity in both the original cohort and the validation cohort. Compared with equally common non-associated chains, HLA-associated TCR beta chains in a later analysis were more clonally expanded and had lower generation probabilities. In a later analysis, some 18,000 TCR beta sequences were associated with specific HLA alleles at a false discovery rate of 0.05. In a later analysis, several top co-occurrence clusters were reported to appear linked to parvovirus B19, influenza, CMV and Epstein-Barr virus. A cluster of highly shared sequence variants was judged likely to represent a technical artifact of the sequencing pipeline. Correlated functional status among segregating V segments might be attributable to linkage disequilibrium, but an unknown experimental factor could not be ruled out. According to the authors, the approach could potentially be generalized to other disease states and immunological phenotypes.

The sequencing sample was made of PBMCs. The receptor was isolated from a woman between 35 and 50 years old in good health and CMV-seropositive.

The nucleotides read TGCGCCAGCAGCTTGGTCGGGGATTCCTACGAGCAGTACTTC. It encodes CASSLVGDSYEQYF. This receptor chain uses TRBV5-1 and TRBJ2-7, with a tentative D gene TRBD2 over 5 matching bases. V drops 0 bases and J drops 1 base, leaving 8 bases in between. From cysteine to phenylalanine, the CDR3 is 14 amino acids long. The retained sequence is limited to the CDR3, 42 bases, with the frame set at the first base. As encoded in the germline V gene, CDR1 is SGHRS while CDR2 is YFSETQ. Reference TRBV5-1 and TRBJ2-7 proteins supply the regions before and after the CDR3; the full variable domain is: KAGVTQTPRYLIKTRGQQVTLSCSPISGHRSVSWYQQTPGQGLQFLFEYFSETQRNKGNFPGRFSGRQFSNSRSEMNVSTLELGDSALYLCASSLVGDSYEQYFGPGTRLTVT.